The T cell receptor beta chain under discussion was sequenced for a study of shared clonotypes between healthy human individuals. Study outcomes and limitations: It was observed that roughly 5.5% of naive CD4 clonotypes were shared across several donors.

Each donor was a Caucasian adult residing in Nashville, Tennessee. Researchers ran the assay at a deep level. Measured with immunoSEQ multiplex PCR; TCRdb has only the in-frame clones, and not every one. This repertoire shows 2 million to 2.5 million clones, almost 96% found once; its top ten account for 0.13%. Notes on this clone: As yet, its antigen is unknown.

Trimming removed 0 bases from V and 6 bases from J, with 10 bases in between. The CDR3 has 14 amino acids. Germline CDR1 and CDR2: ENHRY and SYGVKD. The chain has TRBV10-3 and TRBJ2-3; D not certain. Sequenced: naive CD4+ T cells sorted from blood. Subset here: CD45RA+ positively selected. The TCR originated in a man aged 18 to 35 in good health. For the CDR3, the DNA is TGTGCCATCAGTGAGTCTGGCCCCGGGGATACGCAGTATTTT. It codes for CAISESGPGDTQYF.